A single sample gave rise to the 29 T cell receptor beta chains below, sequenced in a study of TIL therapy for anti-PD-1-resistant metastatic lung cancer. Time point specified: pre-treatment sample, taken before nivolumab and TIL therapy. Tumor tissue came from excised metastases, mostly pleural nodules or supraclavicular lymph nodes. The immunoSEQ assay was v3. Some clones are missing from TCRdb's copy, which holds only in-frame ones; the method was immunoSEQ multiplex PCR. There are tens of thousands of clones in the sample; 70% to 85% occur only once, and 4.5% to 7% lies in the top ten. The sample consisted of tumor tissue, taken at baseline. These receptors came from a person aged 25 to 80 with non-small cell lung cancer.

In this sample, this clone turned up once. The V and J genes are TRBV2 and TRBJ2-2; TRBD1 or TRBD2 may be the D gene (7 bases each). The germline V gene encodes CDR1 SNHLY and CDR2 FYNNEI. Trimming stripped 6 bases from V and 6 bases from J, with 17 bases between. CDR3 length: 15 amino acids. CDR3 DNA sequence: TGTGCCAGCAGATACGAATCAGGGGGGGCCGGGGAGCTGTTTTTT. As protein: CASRYESGGAGELFF.

This chain joins TRBV4-3 and TRBJ2-5; 7 nucleotides line up with TRBD2. The V segment lost 4 bases and the J segment 1 base; nucleotides outside the gene matches: 6. The CDR3 runs to 15 residues. CDR1 and CDR2 (germline): LGHNA, YSLEER. CDR3 sequence: CASSPRGGPQETQYF. CDR3 DNA sequence: TGCGCCAGCAGCCCCCGGGGAGGGCCCCAAGAGACCCAGTACTTC.

The chain joins TRBV5-1 to TRBJ2-3; D not certain. The CDR3 totals 15 residues. V lost 3 bases to trimming and J lost 0 bases, with 11 bases between them. Germline V gene lookup returns CDR1 SGHRS and CDR2 YFSETQ. In DNA form, the CDR3 reads TGCGCCAGCAGCTCCCTTGGGATTAGCACAGATACGCAGTATTTT. This gives the protein CASSSLGISTDTQYF.

The chain recombines TRBV6-5 with TRBJ2-7; TRBD1 agrees at 9 bases. There are 13 residues in the CDR3. Germline-derived CDR1 and CDR2 are MNHEY and SVGAGI. Trimming at V came to 4 bases and at J to 8 bases, leaving 6 bases not matched to a gene. The CDR3, as DNA: TGTGCCAGCAGTTTAGGGACAGGGACACAGCAGTACTTC. This encodes CASSLGTGTQQYF.

The rearrangement uses TRBV5-1 and TRBJ2-3, with 9 bases matching TRBD2. V dropped 5 bases and J dropped 6; count of bases not matched to a gene: 10. CDR3 length: 15 residues. CDR1 is SGHRS and CDR2 is YFSETQ in the germline V gene. The CDR3 DNA reads as TGCGCCAGCAGGACTAGCGGCCCTCCCCGGGATACGCAGTATTTT. This gives the protein CASRTSGPPRDTQYF.

The V gene is TRBV27, the J gene TRBJ2-1; TRBD2 matches at 8 bases. The CDR3 is 14 residues long. The germline CDR1 and CDR2 sequences are MNHEY and SMNVEV (reference sequence). V trimming: 6 bases; J trimming: 2 bases; junction bases outside the gene matches: 3. In nucleotides, the CDR3 is TGTGCCAGCAGAGAGCGGGGGACCTACAATGAGCAGTTCTTC. This encodes CASRERGTYNEQFF.

The rearrangement joins TRBV7-8 to TRBJ2-7, with 10 positions matching TRBD1. Germline trimming cut 4 bases from V and 5 bases from J; bases unmatched to any gene: 8. CDR1 SGHVS and CDR2 FQNEAQ come from the germline V gene. The CDR3 is made up of 15 amino acids. Here the CDR3 DNA reads TGTGCCAGCAGCTGGACAGGGGGTATGTTGGACGAGCAGTACTTC. Translating gives CASSWTGGMLDEQYF.

The chain recombines TRBV6-5 with TRBJ1-5, with D uncertain. CDR3 length: 13 amino acids. CDR1 MNHEY and CDR2 SVGAGI come from the germline V gene. V lost 2 bases, J lost 7 bases, and 9 bases lay in between. The CDR3 spells CASSYGLGQPQHF. The CDR3 coding sequence is TGTGCCAGCAGTTACGGTCTTGGACAGCCCCAGCATTTT.

CDR3 DNA sequence: TGTGCCACCAGCAGAGTGGGGCCCGGCGGGCGGGGGCCAAAACTGTTTTTT. Translated, it gives CATSRVGPGGRGPKLFF. The V gene is TRBV15, the J gene TRBJ1-4; perhaps TRBD1 as D (6 bases). Germline V gene sequence: CDR1 LNHNV, CDR2 YYDKDF (reference sequence). The CDR3 sequence is 17 residues long. Trimming shortened V by 1 base and J by 10 bases, and 22 bases separated the two germline ends.

This clone was seen only a few times. The chain recombines TRBV5-6 with TRBJ2-7; TRBD1 matches 9 bases. Germline CDR1 reads SGHDT; CDR2 reads YYEEEE. The CDR3 extends over 14 amino acids. V shed 2 bases and J 7 bases; nucleotides not matched to a gene: 7. The CDR3 DNA sequence: TGTGCCAGCAGCTTAGGGACAGGGATTGGGGAGCAGTACTTC. It yields the protein CASSLGTGIGEQYF.

The genes are TRBV19 and TRBJ2-2; TRBD1 or TRBD2 may be the D gene (5 bases each). Germline CDR1 LNHDA, CDR2 SQIVND (reference sequence). Trimming cost V 7 bases and J 5 bases, with 23 bases left between them. The CDR3 contains 17 residues. CDR3 bases: TGTGCCAGTATCCGGCACCCAGGGCTAGCAGGGACCGGGGAGCTGTTTTTT. Translating it yields CASIRHPGLAGTGELFF.

This chain uses TRBV7-8 with TRBJ2-6; maybe TRBD2 (6 bases). V shed 1 base and J shed 0 bases, with 16 bases lying between them. The CDR3 runs to 19 residues. Germline lookup yields CDR1 SGHVS and CDR2 FQNEAQ. Here the CDR3 reads CASSLDGGWGVSGANVLTF. The CDR3 DNA is TGTGCCAGCAGCTTAGATGGGGGGTGGGGCGTCTCTGGGGCCAACGTCCTGACTTTC. Looking up the rest from reference TRBV7-8 and TRBJ2-6 gives the full variable domain: GAGVSQSPRYKVAKRGQDVALRCDPISGHVSLFWYQQALGQGPEFLTYFQNEAQLDKSGLPSDRFFAERPEGSVSTLKIQRTQQEDSAVYLCASSLDGGWGVSGANVLTFGAGSRLTVL.

The rearrangement links TRBV27 to TRBJ2-7; 14 positions agree with TRBD2. J gave up 4 bases and V 8 bases, and 7 bases lay outside the gene matches. This CDR3 region has 15 residues. Germline V gene sequence: CDR1 MNHEY, CDR2 SMNVEV (reference sequence). The CDR3 protein is CASGGLAGVGYEQYF. CDR3 in DNA: TGTGCCAGCGGGGGACTAGCGGGAGTCGGGTACGAGCAGTACTTC.

This chain links TRBV5-1 with TRBJ2-1, with no clear D. Germline V gives CDR1 SGHRS, CDR2 YFSETQ. There are 13 residues in the CDR3. V lost 4 bases and J lost 1, with 6 bases in between. DNA of the CDR3: TGCGCCAGCAGCCCCCGATCCTACAATGAGCAGTTCTTC. Translated: CASSPRSYNEQFF. The full variable domain, with the rest looked up from reference TRBV5-1 and TRBJ2-1, is KAGVTQTPRYLIKTRGQQVTLSCSPISGHRSVSWYQQTPGQGLQFLFEYFSETQRNKGNFPGRFSGRQFSNSRSEMNVSTLELGDSALYLCASSPRSYNEQFFGPGTRLTVL.

The CDR3, as DNA: TGTGCCAGCAGACTCTCGGAACCAGATACGCAGTATTTT. Its protein is CASRLSEPDTQYF. The chain uses TRBV2 and TRBJ2-3; no clear D. V lost 6 bases and J 4 bases, leaving 11 bases between the germline ends. The V gene's germline CDR1 is SNHLY and CDR2 FYNNEI. The CDR3 is made up of 13 amino acids. Complete variable domain (other parts from reference TRBV2 and TRBJ2-3): EPEVTQTPSHQVTQMGQEVILRCVPISNHLYFYWYRQILGQKVEFLVSFYNNEISEKSEIFDDQFSVERPDGSNFTLKIRSTKLEDSAMYFCASRLSEPDTQYFGPGTRLTVL.

This clone came up a few times. The rearrangement joins TRBV9 to TRBJ1-4; the match to TRBD1 covers 7 bases. Germline V lookup: CDR1 SGDLS, CDR2 YYNGEE. The CDR3 length is 15 residues. The ends lost 4 bases at V and 6 bases at J; junction bases unmatched: 9. CDR3 in amino acids: CASSPRGQDYEKLFF. In DNA, the CDR3 is TGTGCCAGCAGCCCTAGAGGACAGGATTATGAAAAACTGTTTTTT.

The chain uses TRBV4-1 and TRBJ2-5; 7 positions agree with TRBD1. The V gene end was trimmed by 4 bases and the J gene end by 1 base; junction bases not matched to a gene: 15. The CDR3 has 18 residues. CDR1 is MGHRA and CDR2 is YSYEKL in the germline V gene. The CDR3 sequence is CASSPLMGARGPQETQYF. CDR3 bases: TGCGCCAGCAGCCCCTTGATGGGAGCGAGGGGGCCCCAAGAGACCCAGTACTTC.

The rearrangement uses TRBV5-4 and TRBJ2-1, with D maybe TRBD2 (5 bases). Per germline, CDR1 SGHNT and CDR2 YYREEE (reference sequence). V lost 2 bases and J lost 8, with 11 bases in between. The CDR3 sequence is 13 residues long. The CDR3: CASSLEGRYEQFF. The CDR3 DNA follows: TGTGCCAGCAGCTTAGAGGGAAGGTATGAGCAGTTCTTC.

The chain recombines TRBV10-3 with TRBJ2-1; TRBD2 matches 7 bases. Germline V gene lookup returns CDR1 ENHRY and CDR2 SYGVKD. This CDR3 has 11 amino acids. The junction had 0 bases not matched to a gene; V was cut back by 8 bases and J by 5 bases. Written as DNA, the CDR3 is TGTGCCATCGGGACTAACAATGAGCAGTTCTTC. Translating it yields CAIGTNNEQFF.

The chain has TRBV28 and TRBJ1-5, with 10 bases fitting TRBD1. V dropped 3 bases and J dropped 4; count of bases not matched to a gene: 3. The germline V gene encodes CDR1 MDHEN and CDR2 SYDVKM. The CDR3 is made up of 15 amino acids. CDR3 amino acids: CASSLGDRGNQPQHF. The CDR3 nucleotides read TGTGCCAGCAGTTTGGGGGACAGGGGTAATCAGCCCCAGCATTTT.

The CDR3 region is CASSLSSGSSYEQYF. The CDR3 DNA follows: TGTGCCAGCAGCCTCTCTAGCGGGAGCTCGTACGAGCAGTACTTC. The chain joins TRBV7-2 to TRBJ2-7, with 10 nucleotides matching TRBD2. Germline-derived CDR1 and CDR2 are SGHTA and FQGNSA. The CDR3 is 15 amino acids. The junction had 8 bases not matched to a gene; V was cut back by 5 bases and J by 4 bases.

This chain uses TRBV6-6 with TRBJ1-5; 7 bases agree with TRBD1. CDR1 and CDR2 (germline): MNHNY, SVGAGI (reference sequence). The CDR3 extends over 15 amino acids. Germline trimming cut 6 bases from V and 0 bases from J; bases unmatched to any gene: 5. The DNA for the CDR3 is TGTGCCAGCAGAAACAGGGGTTATAGCAATCAGCCCCAGCATTTT. Translation gives CASRNRGYSNQPQHF.

The chain uses TRBV30 and TRBJ2-7; D unresolved. Deletions cut 4 bases from V and 6 bases from J, with 16 bases between. CDR3 length: 13 amino acids. Germline CDR1 is GTSNPN and CDR2 is SVGIG (reference sequence). The CDR3 spells CAWKDWVLGEQYF. The CDR3 DNA reads as TGTGCCTGGAAGGATTGGGTTCTCGGCGAGCAGTACTTC.

The chain joins TRBV19 to TRBJ2-7, with 8 bases aligning to TRBD1. Germline trimming cut 5 bases from V and 0 bases from J; bases unmatched to any gene: 9. Germline loops: CDR1 LNHDA, CDR2 SQIVND (reference sequence). CDR3 size: 16 residues. CDR3 sequence: CASSLKFGTGSYEQYF. The CDR3 region has the DNA TGTGCCAGTAGTCTAAAGTTCGGGACAGGCTCCTACGAGCAGTACTTC.

This clone was counted a single time. In DNA, the CDR3 is TGCAGCGTTTTATCGGTACAGTCAACTAATGAAAAACTGTTTTTT. It yields the protein CSVLSVQSTNEKLFF. The chain combines TRBV29-1 with TRBJ1-4; unclear D gene. Germline assignment: CDR1 SQVTM and CDR2 ANQGSEA. Trimming took 5 bases from V and 0 from J, leaving 13 bases between them. There are 15 residues in the CDR3.

The rearrangement uses TRBV27 and TRBJ2-7; D may be TRBD2 (7 bases). CDR3 length: 15 residues. CDR1 is MNHEY, CDR2 SMNVEV, per germline (reference sequence). V lost 3 bases and J 7 bases, leaving 19 bases between the germline ends. Here the CDR3 reads CASSFERGRGGEQYF. The CDR3 DNA is TGTGCCAGCAGTTTTGAGAGGGGGAGGGGAGGAGAGCAGTACTTC.

This clone was detected once. The chain joins TRBV12-5 to TRBJ2-1; tentative D call: TRBD1 (6 bases). V lost 0 bases, J lost 6 bases, and 18 bases lay in between. This CDR3 has 17 amino acids. Germline loops: CDR1 LGHNT, CDR2 FRNRAP. The CDR3 region has the DNA TGTGCTAGTGGTTTGGTATCCGGGACATCGGCCCCCAATGAGCAGTTCTTC. This gives the protein CASGLVSGTSAPNEQFF.

The chain joins TRBV7-8 to TRBJ1-2; 7 bases are shared with TRBD1. The CDR3 runs to 15 residues. In germline, CDR1 is SGHVS, CDR2 FQNEAQ. After removal of 0 bases from V and 4 bases from J, the junction contained 5 bases not matched to a gene. CDR3 sequence: CASSLAGQHSYGYTF. Written as DNA, the CDR3 is TGTGCCAGCAGCTTAGCGGGACAGCATAGCTATGGCTACACCTTC.

This sequence joins TRBV30 and TRBJ2-1; D gene unclear. Trimming shortened V by 5 bases and J by 0 bases, and 17 bases separated the two germline ends. The germline gives CDR1 GTSNPN, CDR2 SVGIG (reference sequence). The CDR3 spans 16 residues. The CDR3, as DNA: TGTGCCTGGGTACGGAGAAGTCCTAGCTCCTACAATGAGCAGTTCTTC. It codes for CAWVRRSPSSYNEQFF.